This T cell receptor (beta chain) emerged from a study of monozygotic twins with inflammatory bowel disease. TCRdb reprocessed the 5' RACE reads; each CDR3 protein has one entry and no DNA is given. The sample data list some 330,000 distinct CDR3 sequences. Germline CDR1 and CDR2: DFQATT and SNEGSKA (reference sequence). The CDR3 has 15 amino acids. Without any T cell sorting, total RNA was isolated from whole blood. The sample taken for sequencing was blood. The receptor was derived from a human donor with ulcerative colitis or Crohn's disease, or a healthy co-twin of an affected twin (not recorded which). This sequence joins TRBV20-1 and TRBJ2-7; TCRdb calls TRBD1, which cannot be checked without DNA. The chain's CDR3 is CSARDLGLASYEQYF.